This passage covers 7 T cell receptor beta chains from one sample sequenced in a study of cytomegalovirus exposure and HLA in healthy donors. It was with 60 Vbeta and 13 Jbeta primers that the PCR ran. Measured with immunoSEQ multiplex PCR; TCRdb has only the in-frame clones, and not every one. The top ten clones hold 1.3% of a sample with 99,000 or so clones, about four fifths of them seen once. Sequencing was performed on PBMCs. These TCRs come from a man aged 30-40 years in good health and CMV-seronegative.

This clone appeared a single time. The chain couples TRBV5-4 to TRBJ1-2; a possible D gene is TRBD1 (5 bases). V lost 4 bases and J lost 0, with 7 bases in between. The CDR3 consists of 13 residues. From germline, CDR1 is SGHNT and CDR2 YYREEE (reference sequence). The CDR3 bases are TGTGCCAGCAGCAAGACAGCTAACTATGGCTACACCTTC. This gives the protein CASSKTANYGYTF.

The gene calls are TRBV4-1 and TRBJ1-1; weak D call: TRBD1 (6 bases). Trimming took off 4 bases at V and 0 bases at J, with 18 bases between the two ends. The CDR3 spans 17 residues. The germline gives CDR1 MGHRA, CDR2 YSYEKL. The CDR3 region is CASSPGHSKSVNTEAFF. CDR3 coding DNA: TGCGCCAGCAGCCCGGGACACTCCAAGAGCGTGAACACTGAAGCTTTCTTT.

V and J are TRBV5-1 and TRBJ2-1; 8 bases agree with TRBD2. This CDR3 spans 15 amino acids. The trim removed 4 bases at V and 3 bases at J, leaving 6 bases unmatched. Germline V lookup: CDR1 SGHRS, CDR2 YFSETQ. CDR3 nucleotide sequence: TGCGCCAGCAGCAACGGGGGGGCCGGCTACAATGAGCAGTTCTTC. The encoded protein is CASSNGGAGYNEQFF.

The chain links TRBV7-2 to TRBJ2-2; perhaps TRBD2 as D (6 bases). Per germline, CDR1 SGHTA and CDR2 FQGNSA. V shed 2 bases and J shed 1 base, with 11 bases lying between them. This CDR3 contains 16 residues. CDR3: CASSLQGLQNTGELFF. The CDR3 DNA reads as TGTGCCAGCAGCTTACAGGGACTGCAGAACACCGGGGAGCTGTTTTTT.

CDR3 loop: CASSNNRGQPDSGNTIYF. CDR3 sequence (DNA): TGTGCCAGCAGCAATAACAGGGGCCAGCCCGACTCTGGAAACACCATATATTTT. The rearrangement joins TRBV21-1 to TRBJ1-3; the table's D call, TRBD1, has no DNA check behind it. TRBV21-1 is a pseudogene. The CDR3 extends over 18 amino acids.

The CDR3 protein is CASSESRDRQAYEQYF. The CDR3 coding sequence is TGCGCCAGCAGTGAGTCAAGGGACAGGCAAGCCTACGAGCAGTACTTC. V and J are TRBV10-1 and TRBJ2-7, with 8 positions matching TRBD1. The CDR3 is 16 residues long. The germline V gene encodes CDR1 WNHNN and CDR2 SYGVQD (reference sequence). J lost 2 bases, V lost 0 bases, and 6 bases had no gene match.

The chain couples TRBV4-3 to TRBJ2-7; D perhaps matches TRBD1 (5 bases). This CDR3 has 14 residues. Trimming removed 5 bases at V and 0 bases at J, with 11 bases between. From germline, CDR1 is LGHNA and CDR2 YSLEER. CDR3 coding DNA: TGCGCCAGCAGCGGCGACAGCCTCTCCTACGAGCAGTACTTC. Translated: CASSGDSLSYEQYF.